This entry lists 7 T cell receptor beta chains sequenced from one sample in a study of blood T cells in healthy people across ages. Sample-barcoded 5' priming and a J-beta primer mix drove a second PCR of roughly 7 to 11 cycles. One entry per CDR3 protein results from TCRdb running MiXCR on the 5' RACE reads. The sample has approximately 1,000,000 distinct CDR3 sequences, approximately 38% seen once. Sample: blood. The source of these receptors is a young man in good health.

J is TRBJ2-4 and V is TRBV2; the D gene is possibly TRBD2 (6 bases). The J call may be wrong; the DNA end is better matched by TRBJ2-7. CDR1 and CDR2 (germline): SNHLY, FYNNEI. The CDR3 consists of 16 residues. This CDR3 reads CASSEALRGSTYEQYF. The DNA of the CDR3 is TGTGCCAGCAGTGAAGCCCTGCGGGGCTCGACCTACGAGCAGTACTTC.

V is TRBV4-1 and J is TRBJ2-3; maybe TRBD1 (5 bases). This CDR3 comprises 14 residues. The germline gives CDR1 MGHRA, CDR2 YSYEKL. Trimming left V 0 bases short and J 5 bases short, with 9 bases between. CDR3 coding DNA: TGCGCCAGCAGCCAAGATGGGGCCGAAGATACGCAGTATTTT. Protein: CASSQDGAEDTQYF.

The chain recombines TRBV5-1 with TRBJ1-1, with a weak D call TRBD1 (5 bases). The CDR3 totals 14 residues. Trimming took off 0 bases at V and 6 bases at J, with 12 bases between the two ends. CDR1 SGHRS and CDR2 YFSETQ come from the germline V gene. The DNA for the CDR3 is TGCGCCAGCAGCTTGGAGCGGGGGAAAGCTGAAGCTTTCTTT. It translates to CASSLERGKAEAFF.

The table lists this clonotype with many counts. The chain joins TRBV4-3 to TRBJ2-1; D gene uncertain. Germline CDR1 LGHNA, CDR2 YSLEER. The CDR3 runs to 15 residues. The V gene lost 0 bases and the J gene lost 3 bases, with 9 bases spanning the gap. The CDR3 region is CASSQDQSFYNEQFF. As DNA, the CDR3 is TGCGCCAGCAGCCAAGATCAATCTTTCTACAATGAGCAGTTCTTC.

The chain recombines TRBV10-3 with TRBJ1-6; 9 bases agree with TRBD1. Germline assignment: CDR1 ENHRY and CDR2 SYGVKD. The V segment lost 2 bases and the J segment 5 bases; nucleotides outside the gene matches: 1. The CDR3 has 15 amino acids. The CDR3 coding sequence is TGTGCCATCAGTGAGACAGGGGGCGATAATTCACCCCTCCACTTT. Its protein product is CAISETGGDNSPLHF.

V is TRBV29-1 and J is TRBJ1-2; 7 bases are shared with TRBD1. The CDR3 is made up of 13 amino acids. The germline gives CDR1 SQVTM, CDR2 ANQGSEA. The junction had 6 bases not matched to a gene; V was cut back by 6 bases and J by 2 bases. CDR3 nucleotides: TGCAGCGTCCCTTCCAGGGGGAACTATGGCTACACCTTC. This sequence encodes CSVPSRGNYGYTF.

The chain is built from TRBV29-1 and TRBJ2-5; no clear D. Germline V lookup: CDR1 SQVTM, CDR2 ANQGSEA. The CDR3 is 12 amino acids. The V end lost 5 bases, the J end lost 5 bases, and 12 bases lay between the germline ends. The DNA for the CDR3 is TGCAGCGTTCGTTGGAGTTCCGAGACCCAGTACTTC. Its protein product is CSVRWSSETQYF.